This T cell receptor beta chain stems from a study of blood T cells in healthy people across ages. Whole-study findings and limits: Whereas aged donors had fewer naive CD4+ cells, long-lived donors had more of them and higher diversity.

Trimming stripped 0 bases from V and 1 base from J, with 11 bases between. The V gene's germline CDR1 is SGHTA and CDR2 FQGNSA. The CDR3 contains 16 residues. With respect to this clonotype: Antigen unknown.

A J-beta primer mix and a sample-barcoded 5' primer were used in a second PCR of roughly 7 to 12 cycles. Every molecule of cDNA carried a tag from a template-switch adaptor with 12 random nucleotides. TCRdb called the 5' RACE reads again in MiXCR, with one record for every CDR3 protein. Here the sample spans 650,000 to 1,000,000 distinct CDR3 sequences, about 42% being singletons. The V and J genes are TRBV7-2 and TRBJ2-3; perhaps TRBD2 as D (6 bases). This sequence originates from a man older than 75 in good health. The specimen was blood. The CDR3 is CASSLAPGGRTDTQYF. The CDR3 nucleotides are TGTGCCAGCAGCTTAGCGCCCGGGGGACGCACAGATACGCAGTATTTT.